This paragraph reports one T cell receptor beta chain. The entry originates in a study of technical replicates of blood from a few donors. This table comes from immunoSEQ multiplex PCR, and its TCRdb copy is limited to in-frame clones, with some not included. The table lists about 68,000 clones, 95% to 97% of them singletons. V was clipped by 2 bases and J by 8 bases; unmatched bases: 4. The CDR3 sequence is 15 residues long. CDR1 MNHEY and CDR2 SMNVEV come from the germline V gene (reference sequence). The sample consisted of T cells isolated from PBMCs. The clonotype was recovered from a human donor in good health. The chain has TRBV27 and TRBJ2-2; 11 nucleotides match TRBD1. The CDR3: CASSLGTGGIGELFF. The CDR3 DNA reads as TGTGCCAGCAGTTTAGGGACAGGGGGAATTGGGGAGCTGTTTTTT.